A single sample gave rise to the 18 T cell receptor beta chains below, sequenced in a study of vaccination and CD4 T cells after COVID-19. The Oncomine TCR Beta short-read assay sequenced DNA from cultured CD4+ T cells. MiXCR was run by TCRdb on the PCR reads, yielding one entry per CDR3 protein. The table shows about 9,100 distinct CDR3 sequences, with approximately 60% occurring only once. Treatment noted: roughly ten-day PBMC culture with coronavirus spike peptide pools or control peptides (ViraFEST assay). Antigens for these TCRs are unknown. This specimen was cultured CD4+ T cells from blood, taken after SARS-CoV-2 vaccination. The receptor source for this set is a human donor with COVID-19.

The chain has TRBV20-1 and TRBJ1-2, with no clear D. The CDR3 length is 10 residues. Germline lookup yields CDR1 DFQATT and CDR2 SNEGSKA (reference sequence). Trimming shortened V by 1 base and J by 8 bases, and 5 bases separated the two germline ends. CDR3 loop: CSARVGGYTF. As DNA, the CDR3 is TGCAGTGCTAGAGTGGGGGGCTACACCTTC.

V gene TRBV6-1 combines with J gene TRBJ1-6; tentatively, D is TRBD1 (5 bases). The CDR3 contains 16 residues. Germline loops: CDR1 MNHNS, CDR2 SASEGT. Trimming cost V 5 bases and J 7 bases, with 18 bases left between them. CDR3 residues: CASSPAGQGKNSPLHF. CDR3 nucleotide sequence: TGTGCCAGCAGTCCAGCGGGGCAGGGCAAGAATTCACCCCTCCACTTT.

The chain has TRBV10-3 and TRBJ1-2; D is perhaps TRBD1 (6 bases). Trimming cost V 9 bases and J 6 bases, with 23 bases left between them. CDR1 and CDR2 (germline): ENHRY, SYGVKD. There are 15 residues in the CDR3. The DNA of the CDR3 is TGTGCCATGACACAGGGAACAAGTGACAGCCATGGCTACACCTTC. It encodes CAMTQGTSDSHGYTF.

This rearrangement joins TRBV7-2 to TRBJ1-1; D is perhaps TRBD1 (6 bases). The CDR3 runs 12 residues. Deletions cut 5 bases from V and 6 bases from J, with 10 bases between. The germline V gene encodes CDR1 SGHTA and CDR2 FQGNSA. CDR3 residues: CASSPGVSEAFF. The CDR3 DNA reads TGTGCCAGCAGCCCAGGGGTCTCTGAAGCTTTCTTT.

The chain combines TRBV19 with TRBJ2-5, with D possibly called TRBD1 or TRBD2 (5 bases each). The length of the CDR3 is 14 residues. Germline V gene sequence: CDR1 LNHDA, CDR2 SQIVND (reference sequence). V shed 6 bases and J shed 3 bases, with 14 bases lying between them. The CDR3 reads CASRRGRDEETQYF. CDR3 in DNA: TGTGCCAGTAGAAGGGGCAGGGACGAAGAGACCCAGTACTTC. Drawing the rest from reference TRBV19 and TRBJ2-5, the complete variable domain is DGGITQSPKYLFRKEGQNVTLSCEQNLNHDAMYWYRQDPGQGLRLIYYSQIVNDFQKGDIAEGYSVSREKKESFPLTVTSAQKNPTAFYLCASRRGRDEETQYFGPGTRLLVL.

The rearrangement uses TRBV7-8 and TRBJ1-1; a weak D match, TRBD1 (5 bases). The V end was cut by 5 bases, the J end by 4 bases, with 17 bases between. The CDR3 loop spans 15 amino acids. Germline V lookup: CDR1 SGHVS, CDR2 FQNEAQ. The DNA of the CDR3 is TGTGCCAGCAGCAGAAGACAGACTCGTGCCACTGAAGCTTTCTTT. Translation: CASSRRQTRATEAFF.

The CDR3 bases are TGTGCCAGCCGAAACAGGGGATCGAACACTGAAGCTTTCTTT. Residues: CASRNRGSNTEAFF. The chain employs TRBV6-1 and TRBJ1-1; 7 bases are a match to TRBD1. Trimming took 8 bases from V and 1 from J; bases not matched to a gene: 7. Per the germline V gene, CDR1 is MNHNS and CDR2 is SASEGT. The CDR3 totals 14 residues.

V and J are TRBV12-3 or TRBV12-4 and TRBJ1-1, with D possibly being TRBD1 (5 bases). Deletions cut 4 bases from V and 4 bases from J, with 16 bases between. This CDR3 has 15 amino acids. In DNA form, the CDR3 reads TGTGCCAGCAGTTCCCCCGGGACTTTGGGCACTGAAGCTTTCTTT. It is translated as CASSSPGTLGTEAFF.

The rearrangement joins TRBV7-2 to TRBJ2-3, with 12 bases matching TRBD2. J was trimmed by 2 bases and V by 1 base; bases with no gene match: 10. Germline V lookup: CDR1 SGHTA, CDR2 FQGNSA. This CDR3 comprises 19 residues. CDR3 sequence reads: CASSLDPLAGGKSTDTQYF. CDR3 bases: TGTGCCAGCAGCTTAGACCCACTAGCGGGGGGAAAGTCCACAGATACGCAGTATTTT.

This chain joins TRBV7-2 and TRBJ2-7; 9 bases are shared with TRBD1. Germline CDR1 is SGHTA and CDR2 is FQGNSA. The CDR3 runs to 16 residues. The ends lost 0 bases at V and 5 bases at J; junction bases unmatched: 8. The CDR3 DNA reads TGTGCCAGCAGCTTAGCCCTACAGGGGGCGCGTAACGAGCAGTACTTC. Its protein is CASSLALQGARNEQYF.

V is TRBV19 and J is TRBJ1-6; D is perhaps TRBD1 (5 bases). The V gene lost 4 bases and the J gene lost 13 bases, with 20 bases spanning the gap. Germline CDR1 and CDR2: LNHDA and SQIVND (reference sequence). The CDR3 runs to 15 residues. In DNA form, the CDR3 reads TGTGCCAGTAGTACCCTCCCCCGACAGTACCGTCCCCTCCACTTT. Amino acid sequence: CASSTLPRQYRPLHF.

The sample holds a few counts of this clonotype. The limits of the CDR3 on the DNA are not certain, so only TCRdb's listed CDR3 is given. CDR3 sequence reads: CISVPEAGGVERNQPQHF. V is TRBV7-5 and J is TRBJ1-5. TRBV7-5 counts as a pseudogene. The CDR3 numbers 18 amino acids, ends counted.

Written as DNA, the CDR3 is TGCAGTGCTACCAGGGGAAGGGGGAACTATGAAAAACTGTTTTTT. This gives the protein CSATRGRGNYEKLFF. The genes are TRBV20-1 and TRBJ1-4, with D perhaps matching TRBD1 (6 bases). Germline-derived CDR1 and CDR2 are DFQATT and SNEGSKA (reference sequence). The CDR3 loop spans 15 amino acids. V was trimmed by 4 bases and J by 6 bases, leaving 18 bases between them.

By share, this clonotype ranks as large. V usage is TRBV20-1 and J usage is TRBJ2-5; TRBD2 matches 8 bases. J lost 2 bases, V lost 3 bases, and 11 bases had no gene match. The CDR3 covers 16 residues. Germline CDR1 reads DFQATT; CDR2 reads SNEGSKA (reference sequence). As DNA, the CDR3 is TGCAGTGCTAGCCCAGGGGCTGGCGGGGGGCAAGAGACCCAGTACTTC. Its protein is CSASPGAGGGQETQYF.

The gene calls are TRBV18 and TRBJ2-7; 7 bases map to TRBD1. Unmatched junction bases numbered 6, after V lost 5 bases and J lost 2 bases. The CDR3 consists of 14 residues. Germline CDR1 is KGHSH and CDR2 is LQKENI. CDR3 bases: TGTGCCAGCTCATCGGACAGGTCCGCCTACGAGCAGTACTTC. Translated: CASSSDRSAYEQYF.

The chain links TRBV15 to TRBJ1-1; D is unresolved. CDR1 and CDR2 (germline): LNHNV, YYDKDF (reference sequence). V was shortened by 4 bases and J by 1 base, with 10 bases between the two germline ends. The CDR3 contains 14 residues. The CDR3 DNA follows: TGTGCCACCAGCAAGTTACAGCCGAACACTGAAGCTTTCTTT. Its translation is CATSKLQPNTEAFF.

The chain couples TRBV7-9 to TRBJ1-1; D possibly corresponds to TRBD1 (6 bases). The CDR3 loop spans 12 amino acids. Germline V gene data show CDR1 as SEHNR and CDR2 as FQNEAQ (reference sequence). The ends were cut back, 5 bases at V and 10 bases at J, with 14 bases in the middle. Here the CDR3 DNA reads TGTGCCAGCAGCGCTACGCAGGGGAGAGCTTTCTTT. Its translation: CASSATQGRAFF. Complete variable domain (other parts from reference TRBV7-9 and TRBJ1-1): DTGVSQNPRHKITKRGQNVTFRCDPISEHNRLYWYRQTLGQGPEFLTYFQNEAQLEKSRLLSDRFSAERPKGSFSTLEIQRTEQGDSAMYLCASSATQGRAFFGQGTRLTVV.

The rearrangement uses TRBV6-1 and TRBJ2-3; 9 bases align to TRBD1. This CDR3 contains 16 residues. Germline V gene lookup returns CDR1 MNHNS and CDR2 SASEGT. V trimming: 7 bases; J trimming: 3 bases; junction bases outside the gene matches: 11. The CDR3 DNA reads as TGTGCCAGCAAGGGACAGGGCCTCCGCCCTACAGATACGCAGTATTTT. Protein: CASKGQGLRPTDTQYF.